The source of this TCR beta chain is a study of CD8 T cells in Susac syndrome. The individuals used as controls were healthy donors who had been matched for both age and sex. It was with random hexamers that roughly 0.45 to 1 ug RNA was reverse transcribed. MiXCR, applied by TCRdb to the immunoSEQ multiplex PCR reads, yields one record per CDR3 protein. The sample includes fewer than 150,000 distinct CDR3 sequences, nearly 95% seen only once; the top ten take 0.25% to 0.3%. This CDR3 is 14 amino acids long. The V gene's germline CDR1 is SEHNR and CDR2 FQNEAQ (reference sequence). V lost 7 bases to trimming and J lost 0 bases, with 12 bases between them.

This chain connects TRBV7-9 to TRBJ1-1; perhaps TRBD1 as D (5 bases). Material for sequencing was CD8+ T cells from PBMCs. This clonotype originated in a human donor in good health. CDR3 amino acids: CASNQEGMNTEAFF. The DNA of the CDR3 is TGTGCCAGCAACCAGGAGGGGATGAACACTGAAGCTTTCTTT.